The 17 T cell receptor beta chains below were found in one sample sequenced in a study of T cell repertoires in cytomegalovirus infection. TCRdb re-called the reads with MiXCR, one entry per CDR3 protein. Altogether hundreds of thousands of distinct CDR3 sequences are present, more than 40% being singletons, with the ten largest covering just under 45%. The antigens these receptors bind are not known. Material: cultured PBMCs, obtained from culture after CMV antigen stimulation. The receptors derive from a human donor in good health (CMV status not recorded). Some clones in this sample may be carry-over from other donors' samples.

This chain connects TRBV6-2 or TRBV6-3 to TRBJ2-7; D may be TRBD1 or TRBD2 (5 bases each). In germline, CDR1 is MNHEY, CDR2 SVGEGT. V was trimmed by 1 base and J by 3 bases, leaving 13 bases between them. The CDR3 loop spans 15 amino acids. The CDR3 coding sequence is TGTGCCAGCAGTTACTTCCTGGGACCCCACTACGAGCAGTACTTC. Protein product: CASSYFLGPHYEQYF.

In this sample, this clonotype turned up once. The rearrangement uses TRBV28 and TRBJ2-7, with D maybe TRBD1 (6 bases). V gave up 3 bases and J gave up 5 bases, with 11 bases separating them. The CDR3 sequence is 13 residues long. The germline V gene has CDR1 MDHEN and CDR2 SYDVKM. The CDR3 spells CASSFRGRDEQYF. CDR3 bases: TGTGCCAGCAGTTTCAGGGGTAGAGACGAGCAGTACTTC. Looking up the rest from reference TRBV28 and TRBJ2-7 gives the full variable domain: DVKVTQSSRYLVKRTGEKVFLECVQDMDHENMFWYRQDPGLGLRLIYFSYDVKMKEKGDIPEGYSVSREKKERFSLILESASTNQTSMYLCASSFRGRDEQYFGPGTRLTVT.

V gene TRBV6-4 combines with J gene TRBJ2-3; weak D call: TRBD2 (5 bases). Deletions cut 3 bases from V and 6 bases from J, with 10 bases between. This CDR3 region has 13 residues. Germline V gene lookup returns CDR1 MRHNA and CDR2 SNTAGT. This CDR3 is CASSDALGDTQYF. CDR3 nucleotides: TGTGCCAGCAGTGATGCACTAGGGGATACGCAGTATTTT.

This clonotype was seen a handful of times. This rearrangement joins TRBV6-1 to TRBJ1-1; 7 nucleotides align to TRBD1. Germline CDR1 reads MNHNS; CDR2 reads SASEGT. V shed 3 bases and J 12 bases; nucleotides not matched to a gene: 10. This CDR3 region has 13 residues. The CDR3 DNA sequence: TGTGCCAGCAGTGACCCGACAGGGACTACGACTTTCTTT. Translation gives CASSDPTGTTTFF.

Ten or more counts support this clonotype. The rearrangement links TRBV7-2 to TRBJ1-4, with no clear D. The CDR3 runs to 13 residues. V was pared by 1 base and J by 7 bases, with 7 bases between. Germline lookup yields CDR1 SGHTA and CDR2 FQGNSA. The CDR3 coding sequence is TGTGCCAGCAGCTTAGGGTCGGTTGAAAAACTGTTTTTT. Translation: CASSLGSVEKLFF.

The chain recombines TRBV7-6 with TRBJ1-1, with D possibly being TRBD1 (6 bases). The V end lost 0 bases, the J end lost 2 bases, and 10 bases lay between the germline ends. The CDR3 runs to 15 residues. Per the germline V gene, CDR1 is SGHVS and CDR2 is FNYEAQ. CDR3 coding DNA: TGTGCCAGCAGCTTAGCGCGGGGGCCCAACACTGAAGCTTTCTTT. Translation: CASSLARGPNTEAFF. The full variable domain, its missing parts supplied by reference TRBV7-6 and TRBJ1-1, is GAGVSQSPRYKVTKRGQDVALRCDPISGHVSLYWYRQALGQGPEFLTYFNYEAQQDKSGLPNDRFSAERPEGSISTLTIQRTEQRDSAMYRCASSLARGPNTEAFFGQGTRLTVV.

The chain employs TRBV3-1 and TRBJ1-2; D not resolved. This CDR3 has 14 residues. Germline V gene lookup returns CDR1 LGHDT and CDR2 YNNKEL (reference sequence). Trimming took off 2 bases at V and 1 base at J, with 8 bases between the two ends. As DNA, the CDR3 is TGTGCCAGCAGCCAACTTGGGGTTAACTATGGCTACACCTTC. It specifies CASSQLGVNYGYTF.

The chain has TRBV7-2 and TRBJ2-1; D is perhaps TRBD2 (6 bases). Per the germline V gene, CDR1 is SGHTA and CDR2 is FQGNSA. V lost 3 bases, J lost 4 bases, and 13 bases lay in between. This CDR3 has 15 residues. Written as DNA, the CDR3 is TGTGCCAGCAGCTTTACCGGGAGTGTGTACAATGAGCAGTTCTTC. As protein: CASSFTGSVYNEQFF.

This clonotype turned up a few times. This CDR3 reads CASSQVSGGFYNEQFF. The DNA for the CDR3 is TGCGCCAGCAGCCAAGTTAGCGGGGGGTTCTACAATGAGCAGTTCTTC. The rearrangement uses TRBV4-1 and TRBJ2-1, with TRBD2 matching over 10 bases. Germline trimming cut 1 base from V and 3 bases from J; bases unmatched to any gene: 3. This CDR3 spans 16 amino acids. Germline V gene sequence: CDR1 MGHRA, CDR2 YSYEKL.

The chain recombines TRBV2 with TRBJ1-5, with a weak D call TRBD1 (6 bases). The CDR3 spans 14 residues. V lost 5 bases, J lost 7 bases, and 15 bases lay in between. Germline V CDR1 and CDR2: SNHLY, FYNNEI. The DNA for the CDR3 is TGTGCCAGCAGTCGGACAGCCGAGGGACAGCCCCAGCATTTT. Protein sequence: CASSRTAEGQPQHF. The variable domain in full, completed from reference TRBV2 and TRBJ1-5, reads EPEVTQTPSHQVTQMGQEVILRCVPISNHLYFYWYRQILGQKVEFLVSFYNNEISEKSEIFDDQFSVERPDGSNFTLKIRSTKLEDSAMYFCASSRTAEGQPQHFGDGTRLSIL.

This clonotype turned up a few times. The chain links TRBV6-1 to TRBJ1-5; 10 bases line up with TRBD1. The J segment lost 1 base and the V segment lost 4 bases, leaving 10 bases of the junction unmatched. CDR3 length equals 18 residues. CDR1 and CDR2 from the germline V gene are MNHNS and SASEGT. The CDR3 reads CASSAGQGWTASNQPQHF. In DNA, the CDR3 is TGTGCCAGCAGTGCGGGACAGGGGTGGACGGCGAGCAATCAGCCCCAGCATTTT.

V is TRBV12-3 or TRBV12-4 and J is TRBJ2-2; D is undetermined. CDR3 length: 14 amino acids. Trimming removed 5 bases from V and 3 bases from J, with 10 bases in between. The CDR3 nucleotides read TGTGCCAGCAGTCTTGTGAGGTACACCGGGGAGCTGTTTTTT. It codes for CASSLVRYTGELFF.

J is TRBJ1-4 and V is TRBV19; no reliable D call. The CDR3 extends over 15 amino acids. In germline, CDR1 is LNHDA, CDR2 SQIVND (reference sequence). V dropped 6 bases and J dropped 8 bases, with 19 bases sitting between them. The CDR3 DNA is TGTGCCAGTAGCCACACCACCAGTAGTTGGGAAAAACTGTTTTTT. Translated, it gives CASSHTTSSWEKLFF.

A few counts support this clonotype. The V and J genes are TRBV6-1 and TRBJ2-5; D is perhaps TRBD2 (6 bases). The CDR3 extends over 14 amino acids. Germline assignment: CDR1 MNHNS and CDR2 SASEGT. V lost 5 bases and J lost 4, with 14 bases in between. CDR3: CASSRYSGGETQYF. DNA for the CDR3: TGTGCCAGCAGTCGGTACTCCGGGGGAGAGACCCAGTACTTC.

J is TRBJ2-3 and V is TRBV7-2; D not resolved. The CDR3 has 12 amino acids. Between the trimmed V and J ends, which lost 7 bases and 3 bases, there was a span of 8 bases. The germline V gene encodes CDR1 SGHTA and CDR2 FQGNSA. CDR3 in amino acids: CASNHRTDTQYF. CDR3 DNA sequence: TGTGCCAGCAATCACCGGACAGATACGCAGTATTTT.

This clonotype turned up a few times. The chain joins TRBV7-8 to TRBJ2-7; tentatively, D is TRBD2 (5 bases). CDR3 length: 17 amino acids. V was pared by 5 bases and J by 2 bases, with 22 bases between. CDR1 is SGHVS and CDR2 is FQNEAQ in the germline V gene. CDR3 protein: CASSPRGFDQAPYEQYF. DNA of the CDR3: TGTGCCAGCAGCCCCCGGGGTTTTGATCAGGCCCCCTACGAGCAGTACTTC.

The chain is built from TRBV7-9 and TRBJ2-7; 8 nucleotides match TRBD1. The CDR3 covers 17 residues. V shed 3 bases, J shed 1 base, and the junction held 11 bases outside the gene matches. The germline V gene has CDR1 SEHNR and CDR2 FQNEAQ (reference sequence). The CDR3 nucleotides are TGTGCCAGCAGCTTCCCACAGACAGGGGCCCTTTCCTACGAGCAGTACTTC. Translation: CASSFPQTGALSYEQYF.